This passage covers 29 T cell receptor beta chains from one sample sequenced in a study of blood T cells in healthy people across ages. It was with a sample-barcoded 5' primer and a J-beta primer mix that a second PCR of roughly 6 to 12 cycles was run. MiXCR, run by TCRdb on the 5' RACE reads, gives a single entry per CDR3 protein. The profile covers around 1,900,000 distinct CDR3 sequences, with 39% appearing a single time and under 30% taken by the ten largest. The specimen sequenced was blood. These receptors all come from a human donor in good health.

The chain uses TRBV6-5 and TRBJ1-5; D call uncertain. This CDR3 is 13 amino acids long. Germline values: CDR1 MNHEY, CDR2 SVGAGI. The V gene lost 6 bases and the J gene lost 3 bases, with 9 bases spanning the gap. The chain's CDR3 is CASRGRDNQPQHF. The CDR3 DNA reads TGTGCCAGCAGGGGTAGGGACAATCAGCCCCAGCATTTT.

In this sample, this clonotype turned up a few times. The chain carries TRBV6-1 and TRBJ1-4; 7 positions match TRBD1. CDR1 is MNHNS, CDR2 SASEGT, per germline. The CDR3 consists of 21 residues. After removal of 1 base from V and 4 bases from J, the junction contained 21 bases not matched to a gene. CDR3 sequence reads: CASSEGGWVTFAGTVNEKLFF. The CDR3 coding sequence is TGTGCCAGCAGTGAAGGGGGGTGGGTCACATTCGCTGGGACAGTTAATGAAAAACTGTTTTTT.

The gene calls are TRBV12-3 or TRBV12-4 and TRBJ1-1; 8 bases align to TRBD1. CDR3 length equals 13 residues. Germline trimming cut 7 bases from V and 4 bases from J; bases unmatched to any gene: 5. The CDR3 DNA reads TGTGCCAGCACCCAGGGGGCGGGCACTGAAGCTTTCTTT. Protein: CASTQGAGTEAFF.

The rearrangement links TRBV3-1 to TRBJ2-4; 8 bases agree with TRBD1. The CDR3 runs to 16 residues. Per germline, CDR1 LGHDT and CDR2 YNNKEL (reference sequence). Germline trimming cut 4 bases from V and 5 bases from J; bases unmatched to any gene: 10. CDR3 nucleotide sequence: TGTGCCAGCAGCCCCCGAACCGGGACAGGCGAAAACATTCAGTACTTC. The encoded protein is CASSPRTGTGENIQYF.

There are many counts of this clonotype. The chain is built from TRBV29-1 and TRBJ2-3, with D tentatively TRBD2 (6 bases). Germline V gene sequence: CDR1 SQVTM, CDR2 ANQGSEA. V was pared by 4 bases and J by 6 bases, with 11 bases between. The CDR3 spans 12 residues. CDR3 protein: CSVASLADTQYF. The DNA of the CDR3 is TGCAGCGTTGCCTCGCTAGCGGATACGCAGTATTTT.

This clonotype was seen a handful of times. The genes are TRBV4-1 and TRBJ2-1; TRBD1 agrees at 8 bases. J gave up 7 bases and V 4 bases, and 15 bases lay outside the gene matches. The CDR3 length is 17 residues. Per the germline V gene, CDR1 is MGHRA and CDR2 is YSYEKL. The CDR3 protein is CASSRLSTGGAENEQFF. The CDR3 DNA is TGCGCCAGCAGCCGATTATCAACAGGGGGTGCGGAGAATGAGCAGTTCTTC.

This clonotype was seen a few times. V usage is TRBV7-2 and J usage is TRBJ2-7, with D possibly TRBD1 on 5 matching bases. V dropped 5 bases and J dropped 3 bases, with 17 bases sitting between them. This CDR3 comprises 15 residues. Germline CDR1 and CDR2: SGHTA and FQGNSA. The CDR3 region is CASSPRQGSNYEQYF. In nucleotides, the CDR3 is TGTGCCAGCAGCCCCCGGCAGGGTAGCAACTACGAGCAGTACTTC. The full variable domain, with the rest looked up from reference TRBV7-2 and TRBJ2-7, is GAGVSQSPSNKVTEKGKDVELRCDPISGHTALYWYRQSLGQGLEFLIYFQGNSAPDKSGLPSDRFSAERTGGSVSTLTIQRTQQEDSAVYLCASSPRQGSNYEQYFGPGTRLTVT.

The chain joins TRBV30 to TRBJ1-6; possibly TRBD1 for D (5 bases). Germline V CDR1 and CDR2: GTSNPN, SVGIG (reference sequence). V was pared by 4 bases and J by 14 bases, with 27 bases between. The CDR3 has 16 residues. CDR3 nucleotide sequence: TGTGCCTGGACCAAGCACCTAGACAGCCGACATAAGGCCCTCCACTTT. Translation gives CAWTKHLDSRHKALHF.

About this clonotype: The germline gene is not matched at one end of the junction; a read error may be the cause. This chain links TRBV5-1 with TRBJ2-7, with TRBD2 identical over 9 bases. CDR1 is SGHRS, CDR2 YFSETQ, per germline. The CDR3 totals 15 residues. The CDR3 loop is CASSLVSGGLYEQYF. As DNA, the CDR3 is TGTGCCAGCAGCTTGGTAAGCGGGGGGCTCTACGAGCAGTACTTC. Full variable domain (missing parts from reference TRBV5-1 and TRBJ2-7): KAGVTQTPRYLIKTRGQQVTLSCSPISGHRSVSWYQQTPGQGLQFLFEYFSETQRNKGNFPGRFSGRQFSNSRSEMNVSTLELGDSALYLCASSLVSGGLYEQYFGPGTRLTVT.

The chain carries TRBV5-6 and TRBJ1-2, with a tentative D call TRBD1 (6 bases). V was trimmed by 2 bases and J by 4 bases, leaving 12 bases between them. The germline V gene has CDR1 SGHDT and CDR2 YYEEEE. This CDR3 spans 14 amino acids. The DNA of the CDR3 is TGTGCCAGCAGCTTAGGGACACAAAGCTATGGCTACACCTTC. It is translated as CASSLGTQSYGYTF.

The chain uses TRBV12-3 or TRBV12-4 and TRBJ2-7; unclear D gene. CDR3 length: 13 residues. The V end was cut by 7 bases, the J end by 2 bases, with 12 bases between. This chain's CDR3 is CASNDNVAYEQYF. The CDR3 bases are TGTGCCAGCAACGACAACGTGGCCTACGAGCAGTACTTC.

This clonotype is a singleton in its sample. This rearrangement joins TRBV6-2 or TRBV6-3 to TRBJ2-4; D call uncertain. CDR1 is MNHEY and CDR2 is SVGEGT in the germline V gene. CDR3 length: 15 residues. Deletions cut 3 bases from V and 1 base from J, with 10 bases between. CDR3 DNA: TGTGCCAGCAGTTATTCAAGGTCGGCCAAAAACATTCAGTACTTC. Protein sequence: CASSYSRSAKNIQYF.

The V and J genes are TRBV12-3 or TRBV12-4 and TRBJ1-5; no clear D. The CDR3 contains 15 residues. Deletions cut 7 bases from V and 2 bases from J, with 15 bases between. The CDR3 sequence is CASTPMTGGNQPQHF. In nucleotides, the CDR3 is TGTGCCAGCACCCCTATGACCGGGGGCAATCAGCCCCAGCATTTT.

Comment on this clonotype: At one end the junction does not follow the germline gene, possibly because of a read error. V is TRBV12-3 or TRBV12-4 and J is TRBJ2-2; possible D gene TRBD2, 5 bases. The CDR3 is made up of 16 amino acids. The CDR3 protein is CASSFLPPLNTGERFF. The CDR3 nucleotides read TGTGCCAGCAGCTTTCTCCCGCCCCTGAACACCGGGGAGCGGTTTTTT.

This clonotype appeared a few times. V is TRBV11-1 and J is TRBJ2-7, with D maybe TRBD1 (6 bases). Germline V lookup: CDR1 SGHAT, CDR2 FQDESV (reference sequence). V was clipped by 3 bases and J by 2 bases, with 14 bases between them. CDR3 length: 15 residues. The CDR3 is CASSFPNRAPYEQYF. The CDR3 region has the DNA TGTGCCAGCAGCTTCCCTAACAGGGCCCCCTACGAGCAGTACTTC.

J is TRBJ2-3 and V is TRBV12-3 or TRBV12-4; TRBD1 matches at 7 bases. J gave up 4 bases and V 6 bases, and 10 bases lay outside the gene matches. The CDR3 runs 15 residues. CDR3 in amino acids: CASRGQVISADTQYF. In nucleotides, the CDR3 is TGTGCCAGCAGAGGACAGGTGATTAGCGCAGATACGCAGTATTTT.

V usage is TRBV4-3 and J usage is TRBJ1-1; D is ambiguous. Trimming stripped 0 bases from V and 4 bases from J, with 6 bases between. CDR3 length equals 13 residues. The V gene's germline CDR1 is LGHNA and CDR2 YSLEER. For the CDR3, the DNA is TGCGCCAGCAGCCAAGACCTGCGCACTGAAGCTTTCTTT. Amino acids: CASSQDLRTEAFF.

Only a few counts were recorded for this clonotype. The chain carries TRBV5-1 and TRBJ2-1; D ambiguous. V lost 0 bases to trimming and J lost 4 bases, with 8 bases between them. CDR1 and CDR2 from the germline V gene are SGHRS and YFSETQ. This CDR3 is built from 14 residues. In DNA form, the CDR3 reads TGCGCCAGCAGCTTGGACTCCTTATACAATGAGCAGTTCTTC. Translation gives CASSLDSLYNEQFF. Filled out from reference TRBV5-1 and TRBJ2-1, the complete variable domain reads KAGVTQTPRYLIKTRGQQVTLSCSPISGHRSVSWYQQTPGQGLQFLFEYFSETQRNKGNFPGRFSGRQFSNSRSEMNVSTLELGDSALYLCASSLDSLYNEQFFGPGTRLTVL.

The V gene is TRBV6-2 or TRBV6-3, the J gene TRBJ2-6; tentative D call: TRBD2 (6 bases). Germline V gives CDR1 MNHEY, CDR2 SVGEGT. The CDR3 extends over 13 amino acids. Trimming removed 6 bases at V and 16 bases at J, with 19 bases between. As DNA, the CDR3 is TGTGCCAGCAGGTACCCCGGAGGAGGGATGCTGACTTTC. It is translated as CASRYPGGGMLTF.

The CDR3 sequence: CSVRKGVRTNTEAFF. The CDR3 DNA reads TGCAGCGTTCGAAAGGGGGTGAGGACGAACACTGAAGCTTTCTTT. The rearrangement links TRBV29-1 to TRBJ1-1; D is perhaps TRBD1 (6 bases). Between the trimmed V and J ends, which lost 5 bases and 1 base, there was a span of 17 bases. This CDR3 is built from 15 residues. Germline values: CDR1 SQVTM, CDR2 ANQGSEA.

V and J are TRBV24-1 and TRBJ1-5; D is unclear. V was clipped by 1 base and J by 10 bases, with 7 bases between them. The CDR3 spans 12 residues. Germline CDR1 and CDR2: KGHDR and SFDVKD. CDR3 sequence (DNA): TGTGCCACCAGTGATTTAGGCTCCCCCCAGCATTTT. As protein: CATSDLGSPQHF.

The rearrangement joins TRBV7-3 to TRBJ2-3; 11 nucleotides line up with TRBD2. Germline loops: CDR1 SGHTA, CDR2 FQGTGA. This CDR3 spans 19 amino acids. V lost 3 bases, J lost 1 base, and 12 bases stayed unmatched. The CDR3 region has the DNA TGTGCCAGCAGCTTTTCTGGCTGGGGGACTAGCGGCCGCACAGATACGCAGTATTTT. Protein product: CASSFSGWGTSGRTDTQYF.

The chain links TRBV10-3 to TRBJ2-6; the D is unclear. The germline V and J ends were trimmed by 6 bases and 0 bases, with 12 bases remaining between them. Germline lookup yields CDR1 ENHRY and CDR2 SYGVKD. This CDR3 contains 16 residues. CDR3 protein: CAIRDGLSSGANVLTF. As DNA, the CDR3 is TGTGCCATCAGAGACGGTTTAAGCTCTGGGGCCAACGTCCTGACTTTC.

The chain links TRBV7-9 to TRBJ1-1, with TRBD1 identical over 7 bases. J was trimmed by 12 bases and V by 7 bases; bases with no gene match: 14. This CDR3 is built from 13 residues. Germline lookup yields CDR1 SEHNR and CDR2 FQNEAQ (reference sequence). This CDR3 is CASNPRDSLFSFF. The CDR3 bases are TGTGCCAGCAACCCGCGGGACAGTCTATTTTCTTTCTTT.

This clonotype has only one observation. V usage is TRBV7-2 and J usage is TRBJ2-1, with 10 bases that match TRBD1. Per the germline V gene, CDR1 is SGHTA and CDR2 is FQGNSA. The CDR3 runs to 16 residues. V was clipped by 4 bases and J by 3 bases; unmatched bases: 6. CDR3 bases: TGTGCCAGCAGCTCCCCGGGACAGGGGCGCTACAATGAGCAGTTCTTC. This gives the protein CASSSPGQGRYNEQFF.

A few counts support this clonotype. The chain has TRBV29-1 and TRBJ1-2; tentatively, D is TRBD1 (6 bases). This CDR3 spans 14 amino acids. Per the germline V gene, CDR1 is SQVTM and CDR2 is ANQGSEA. V was trimmed by 1 base and J by 2 bases, leaving 11 bases between them. CDR3 sequence: CSVEGRGSNYGYTF. The CDR3 DNA is TGCAGCGTTGAAGGCAGGGGCTCGAACTATGGCTACACCTTC.

This clonotype was counted only a few times. The genes are TRBV2 and TRBJ2-1, with TRBD1 identical over 7 bases. Losses at the gene ends were 6 bases for V and 9 bases for J; bases not matched to a gene: 2. Germline V lookup: CDR1 SNHLY, CDR2 FYNNEI. The CDR3 spans 11 residues. CDR3 region: CASRNRGEQFF. The CDR3 region has the DNA TGTGCCAGCAGGAACAGGGGTGAGCAGTTCTTC.

Only a few counts were recorded for this clonotype. The chain employs TRBV4-1 and TRBJ2-7; no clear D. In germline, CDR1 is MGHRA, CDR2 YSYEKL. This CDR3 has 14 residues. V was cut by 0 bases and J by 1 base, with 7 bases left in between. CDR3: CASSQEGISYEQYF. In DNA form, the CDR3 reads TGCGCCAGCAGCCAAGAGGGGATTTCCTACGAGCAGTACTTC.

This chain uses TRBV3-1 with TRBJ2-1; D may be TRBD2 (5 bases). The length of the CDR3 is 13 residues. V gave up 3 bases and J gave up 9 bases, with 12 bases separating them. Germline V gives CDR1 LGHDT, CDR2 YNNKEL (reference sequence). The CDR3 coding sequence is TGTGCCAGCAGCCAGTTAGCCGAGGGTGAGCAGTTCTTC. As protein: CASSQLAEGEQFF.